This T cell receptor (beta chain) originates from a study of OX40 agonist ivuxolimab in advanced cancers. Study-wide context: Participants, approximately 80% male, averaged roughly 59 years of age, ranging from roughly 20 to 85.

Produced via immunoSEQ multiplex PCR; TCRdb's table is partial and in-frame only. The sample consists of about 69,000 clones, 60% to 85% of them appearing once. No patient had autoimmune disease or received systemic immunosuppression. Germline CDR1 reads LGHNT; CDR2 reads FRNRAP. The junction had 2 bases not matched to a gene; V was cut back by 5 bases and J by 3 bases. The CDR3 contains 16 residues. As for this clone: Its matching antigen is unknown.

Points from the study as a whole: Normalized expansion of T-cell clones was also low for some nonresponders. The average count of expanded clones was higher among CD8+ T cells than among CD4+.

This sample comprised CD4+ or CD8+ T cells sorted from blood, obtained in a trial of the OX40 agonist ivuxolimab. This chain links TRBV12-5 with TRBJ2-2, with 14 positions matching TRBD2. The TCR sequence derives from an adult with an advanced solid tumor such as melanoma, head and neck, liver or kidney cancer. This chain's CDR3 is CASGPGLAGDTGELFF. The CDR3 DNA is TGTGCTAGTGGTCCGGGACTAGCGGGGGACACCGGGGAGCTGTTTTTT. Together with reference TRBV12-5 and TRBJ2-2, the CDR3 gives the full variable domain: DARVTQTPRHKVTEMGQEVTMRCQPILGHNTVFWYRQTMMQGLELLAYFRNRAPLDDSGMPKDRFSAEMPDATLATLKIQPSEPRDSAVYFCASGPGLAGDTGELFFGEGSRLTVL.